Reported below is one T cell receptor (beta chain). It has no known antigen specificity. Per-base quality was not reported, and no clone a single base away is much larger than it. The CDR3 numbers 12 residues from cysteine through phenylalanine. Just CDR3 DNA is preserved here, 36 bases in frame from base 1. Per the germline V gene (reference sequence), GTSNPN is the CDR1 and SVGIG is the CDR2. Between the V and J ends, shortened by 0 bases and 2 bases respectively, the junction contains 2 bases. This entry is derived from a study of shared clonotypes between healthy human individuals (TCRdb year 2020). As for the study more broadly: Two women and three men aged 18 to 49 years were included in the cohort. Between about 0.9 and 9 billion PBMCs per donor were obtained by leukapheresis. For each donor, CD4 naive and CD4 memory were each run on three plates, CD8 naive on two plates, and CD8 memory on one plate. Libraries were prepared and TCR repertoires were sequenced by different laboratories using diverse techniques, in order to increase sequencing depth and limit assay-specific biases. To estimate repertoire size and how much clonotype sharing occurs between individuals, the study deeply sequenced the blood TCR repertoires of roughly 5 healthy adults. What the authors observed across the whole study: Higher generation probabilities were observed for clonotypes shared by all four sorted-subset donors than for non-shared clonotypes. Larger estimated clonotype richness was generally found for naive subsets than for memory subsets. Based on pairwise subsampling, the degree of clonotype sharing among donors was expected to be affected by sequencing depth. Sampling was limited to blood, and TCR repertoires in tissue likely differ from TCR repertoires in blood. Sharing across a few donors was observed for around 4.8% of naive CD4, 3.5% of naive CD8, 2% to 2.5% of memory CD4, and over 0.3% of memory CD8 clonotypes. Because the study included only a small number of donors, the genetic and exposure-history diversity represented was limited. Even with the large sequencing depth, rarefaction of the sorted-subset datasets indicated that sequencing was incomplete.

Using the deep immunoSEQ assay, TCR CDR3 regions were amplified from genomic DNA by multiplex PCR. For each cell subset, the extracted genomic DNA was distributed evenly across all wells of several immunoSEQ 96-well plates, and each plate served as one replicate. For sorted subsets, roughly 200 ng of genomic DNA, equivalent to 25,000 to 30,000 T cell genomes, went into each replicate PCR. The purified libraries were quantified using a Qubit 3.0 fluorometer, sized with a Bioanalyzer 2100, and then quantified again using the KAPA Library Quantification kit. Every immunoSEQ 96-well plate was sequenced on a dedicated single-read 150-cycle Illumina NextSeq 550 flow cell. In the authors' own workflow: Because only junctional sequences without quality scores were contained in the immunoSEQ output, filtering matching that applied to full-length reads could not be performed. Sequences were annotated with PyIR, a Python wrapper for IgBLAST v1.9, using IMGT germline references to assign V/J genes and CDR3. Reads were filtered out if the reads had weak V/J assignments (E-value above 1e-6), no CDR3, stop codons, out-of-frame junctions, or ambiguous translated residues. V3J clonotypes were defined as sequences sharing the same inferred V gene, J gene, and CDR3 amino acid sequence. To compute the percentage overlap between repertoires, the number of shared unique clonotypes was divided by the size of the smaller repertoire. Richness of each repertoire was evaluated using RTK rarefaction, the Chao1 estimator, and Recon v2.1 estimates of unobserved clonotypes. Generation probabilities were computed with OLGA for all TCRbeta clonotypes obtained by the gDNA method from four donors. In TCRdb, the immuneACCESS table is reduced to in-frame sequences with V and J assigned. These tables do not hold every clone; where another copy was compared, an unresolved V gene accounts for under half, and the others remain unexplained. From that table come the V and J calls and clone size; the DNA was used to work out D and trimming. This sample has about 2.4 million clones in its table, and approximately 93% of those were observed once. The ten top clones hold around 0.4% of the sample.

The donors were healthy, HIV-negative adults who had no recently reported acute infections or vaccinations. Only Caucasian adults living in Nashville, Tennessee, USA were represented among the donors. Magnetic negative selection was used to enrich CD4+ T cells, after which naive cells were positively selected on CD45RA and the negative fraction became the memory subset. Blood was collected by leukapheresis, and PBMCs were isolated by Ficoll-Histopaque density gradient centrifugation and then cryopreserved in liquid nitrogen vapor phase. Analytical flow cytometry was used to check the purity and quantity of each magnetically sorted T cell population. Each sorted fraction had its genomic DNA isolated and then quantified by UV absorbance on a Nanodrop 2000c.

The V and J genes are TRBV30 and TRBJ2-1; no D gene is confidently identified. The specimen sequenced was naive CD4+ T cells from PBMCs. Explained via the paper, the cell subset or site label denotes: CD45RA+ positively selected. This TCR derives from a man between 18 and 29 years old in good health. Some clones in this sample may be carry-over from other donors' samples. The DNA is as follows: TGTGCCTGGAGTGTCACCTACAATGAGCAGTTCTTC. Translated, it gives CAWSVTYNEQFF.